The text below deals with one T cell receptor beta chain. The antigen remains undetermined. Stated treatment: randomized to nivolumab then ipilimumab (arm A) or the reverse (arm B). Patients had received no earlier DNA-damaging chemotherapy. The sample originates from a study of sequential checkpoint blockade in melanoma. Study details: Patients were randomized 1:1 to nivolumab-then-ipilimumab or ipilimumab-then-nivolumab first-line. Maintenance nivolumab came after either treatment sequence. Study-level results: Response in arm A was associated with pretreatment TIL clonality.

Assay: immunoSEQ multiplex PCR; the TCRdb copy retains only in-frame clones and omits some. The table has several thousand clones, around 21% seen once. Source: tumor tissue (inferred from file names), taken from a patient given nivolumab and ipilimumab in sequence. The origin of this receptor is a human donor with melanoma.

CDR3 in DNA: TGCGCCAGCAGCTTGAATTATGGGCAGAACTACGAGCAGTACTTC. Protein: CASSLNYGQNYEQYF. V gene TRBV5-1 combines with J gene TRBJ2-7, with D uncertain. Trimming cost V 1 base and J 3 bases, with 14 bases left between them. The CDR3 is made up of 15 amino acids. Germline V CDR1 and CDR2: SGHRS, YFSETQ.